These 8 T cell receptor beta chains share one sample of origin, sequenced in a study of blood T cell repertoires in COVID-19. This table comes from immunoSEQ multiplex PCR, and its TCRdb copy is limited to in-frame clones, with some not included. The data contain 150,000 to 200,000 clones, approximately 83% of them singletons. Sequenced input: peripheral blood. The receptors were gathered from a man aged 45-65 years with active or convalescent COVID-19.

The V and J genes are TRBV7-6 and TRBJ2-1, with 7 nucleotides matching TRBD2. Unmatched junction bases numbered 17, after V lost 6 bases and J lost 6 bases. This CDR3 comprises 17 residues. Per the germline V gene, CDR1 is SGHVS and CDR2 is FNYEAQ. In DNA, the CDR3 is TGTGCCAGCAGACTGGTGTGGGAGGGCCTCAAGTCCAATGAGCAGTTCTTC. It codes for CASRLVWEGLKSNEQFF.

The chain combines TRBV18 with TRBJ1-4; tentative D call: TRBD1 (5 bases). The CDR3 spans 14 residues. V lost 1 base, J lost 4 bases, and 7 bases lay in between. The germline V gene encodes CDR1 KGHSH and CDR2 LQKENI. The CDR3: CASSPRQNNEKLFF. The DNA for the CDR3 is TGTGCCAGCTCACCACGACAGAATAATGAAAAACTGTTTTTT.

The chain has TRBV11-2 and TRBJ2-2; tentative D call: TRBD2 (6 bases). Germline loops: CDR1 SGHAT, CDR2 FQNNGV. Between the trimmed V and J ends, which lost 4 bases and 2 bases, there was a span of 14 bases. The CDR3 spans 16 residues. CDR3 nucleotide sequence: TGTGCCAGCAGCTCCTCGGGACTTCGAAACACCGGGGAGCTGTTTTTT. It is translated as CASSSSGLRNTGELFF.

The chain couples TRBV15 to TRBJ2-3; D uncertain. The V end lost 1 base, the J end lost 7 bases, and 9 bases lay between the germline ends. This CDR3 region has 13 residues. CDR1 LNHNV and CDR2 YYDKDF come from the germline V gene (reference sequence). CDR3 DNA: TGTGCCACCAGCAGAGGCCGCGATAATACGCAGTATTTT. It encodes CATSRGRDNTQYF. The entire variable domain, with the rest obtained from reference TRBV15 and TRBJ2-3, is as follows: DAMVIQNPRYQVTQFGKPVTLSCSQTLNHNVMYWYQQKSSQAPKLLFHYYDKDFNNEADTPDNFQSRRPNTSFCFLDIRSPGLGDTAMYLCATSRGRDNTQYFGPGTRLTVL.

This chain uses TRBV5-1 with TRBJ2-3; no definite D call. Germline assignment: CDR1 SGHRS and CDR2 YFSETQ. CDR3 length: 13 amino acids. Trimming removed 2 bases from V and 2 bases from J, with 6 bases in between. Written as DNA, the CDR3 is TGCGCCAGCAGCTTTCCTACCACAGATACGCAGTATTTT. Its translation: CASSFPTTDTQYF.

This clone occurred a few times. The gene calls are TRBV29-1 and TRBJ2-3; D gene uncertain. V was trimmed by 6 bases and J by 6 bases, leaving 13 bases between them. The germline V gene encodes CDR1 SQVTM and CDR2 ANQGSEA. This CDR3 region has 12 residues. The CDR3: CSVETLRDTQYF. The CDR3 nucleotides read TGCAGCGTCGAAACCCTCCGGGATACGCAGTATTTT.

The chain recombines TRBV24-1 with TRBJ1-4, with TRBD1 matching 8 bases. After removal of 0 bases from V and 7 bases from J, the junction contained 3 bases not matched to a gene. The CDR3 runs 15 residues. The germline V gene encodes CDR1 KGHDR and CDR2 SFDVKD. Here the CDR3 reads CATSDLSGGVEKLFF. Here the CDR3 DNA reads TGTGCCACCAGTGATTTGTCAGGGGGCGTTGAAAAACTGTTTTTT.

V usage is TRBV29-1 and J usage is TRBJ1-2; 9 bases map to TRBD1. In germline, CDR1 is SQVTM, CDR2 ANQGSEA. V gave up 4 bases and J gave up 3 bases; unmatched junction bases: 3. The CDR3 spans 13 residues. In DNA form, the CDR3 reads TGCAGCGTTGTGGGACAGGGTCACTATGGCTACACCTTC. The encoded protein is CSVVGQGHYGYTF.